The 17 T cell receptor beta chains given below trace back to one sample, sequenced in a study of blood T cell repertoires in COVID-19 (TCRdb year 2020). Receptors were amplified or captured by the immunoSEQ multiplex PCR assay. TCRdb carries this immuneACCESS record with in-frame sequences only. Its versions omit some clonotypes, under half of them owing to an unresolved V gene in the studies checked, with the rest unexplained. This sample lists 290,000 or so clones; approximately 90% were detected once. The ten top clones hold 2.2% of the sample. Material: peripheral blood. These receptors all come from a woman in her twenties or thirties with COVID-19, enrolled during active disease.

The chain uses TRBV9 and TRBJ2-3; a weak D match, TRBD2 (6 bases). The CDR3 contains 16 residues. Germline CDR1 and CDR2: SGDLS and YYNGEE. The germline V and J ends were trimmed by 6 bases and 6 bases, with 23 bases remaining between them. The DNA of the CDR3 is TGTGCCAGCACCCCCCGGGCTAGCGCCTCGTCGGATACGCAGTATTTT. This encodes CASTPRASASSDTQYF.

The chain combines TRBV7-9 with TRBJ2-7, with TRBD2 identical over 9 bases. Germline assignment: CDR1 SEHNR and CDR2 FQNEAQ (reference sequence). The CDR3 has 15 amino acids. V was clipped by 4 bases and J by 3 bases; unmatched bases: 7. The CDR3 nucleotides read TGTGCCAGCAGCTCATTAGCGGGAGTCGACTACGAGCAGTACTTC. Its protein product is CASSSLAGVDYEQYF.

The genes are TRBV28 and TRBJ1-5, with a weak D call TRBD1 (6 bases). The V and J ends lost 2 bases and 3 bases respectively, with 11 bases between them. The CDR3 consists of 15 residues. Per germline, CDR1 MDHEN and CDR2 SYDVKM. The CDR3 coding sequence is TGTGCCAGCAGTTTAAGTTCAGGGGCCAATCAGCCCCAGCATTTT. Its protein product is CASSLSSGANQPQHF.

This clone was recorded once. The chain is built from TRBV27 and TRBJ2-1; TRBD1 matches 10 bases. In germline, CDR1 is MNHEY, CDR2 SMNVEV (reference sequence). This CDR3 is built from 16 residues. V dropped 2 bases and J dropped 3; count of bases not matched to a gene: 4. The CDR3, as DNA: TGTGCCAGCAGTTTAGGGACAGGGGAGTTCTACAATGAGCAGTTCTTC. Translation gives CASSLGTGEFYNEQFF.

The chain carries TRBV10-2 and TRBJ2-3, with 8 nucleotides matching TRBD2. Germline loops: CDR1 WSHSY, CDR2 SAAADI. The junction had 2 bases not matched to a gene; V was cut back by 3 bases and J by 0 bases. The CDR3 totals 15 residues. The CDR3 bases are TGCGCCAGCAGTGAATCTAGCGGGAGCACAGATACGCAGTATTTT. Translation: CASSESSGSTDTQYF.

The chain has TRBV2 and TRBJ1-5, with a tentative D call TRBD1 (6 bases). This CDR3 comprises 15 residues. Trimming pared 5 bases from V and 3 bases from J, leaving 14 bases between. Germline V lookup: CDR1 SNHLY, CDR2 FYNNEI. For the CDR3, the DNA is TGTGCCAGCAGTTCGGACAGACTTTACAATCAGCCCCAGCATTTT. Translated, it gives CASSSDRLYNQPQHF.

This clone appeared a single time. This chain uses TRBV7-9 with TRBJ1-4; D remains ambiguous. Trimming shortened V by 5 bases and J by 8 bases, and 12 bases separated the two germline ends. CDR1 and CDR2 (germline): SEHNR, FQNEAQ (reference sequence). The CDR3 covers 13 residues. CDR3 DNA sequence: TGTGCCAGCAGCCACTATGAAGAGGAAAAACTGTTTTTT. This encodes CASSHYEEEKLFF.

The rearrangement uses TRBV10-2 and TRBJ2-3; TRBD1 might be the D (6 bases). This CDR3 contains 15 residues. Trimming removed 7 bases at V and 0 bases at J, with 14 bases between. CDR1 WSHSY and CDR2 SAAADI come from the germline V gene. DNA of the CDR3: TGCGCCAGCACCCGAAAGGGGGAGAGCACAGATACGCAGTATTTT. Translating gives CASTRKGESTDTQYF.

This clone has just a few counts. The rearrangement links TRBV19 to TRBJ1-1; D may be TRBD1 (6 bases). The CDR3 totals 15 residues. Germline V lookup: CDR1 LNHDA, CDR2 SQIVND (reference sequence). Between the trimmed V and J ends, which lost 1 base and 5 bases, there was a span of 14 bases. CDR3 sequence reads: CASSIVARGRTEAFF. DNA of the CDR3: TGTGCCAGTAGTATAGTTGCCAGGGGCAGGACTGAAGCTTTCTTT.

This clone was detected many times. The chain couples TRBV21-1 to TRBJ1-3. TRBV21-1 is flagged as a pseudogene. The CDR3 spans 18 residues. CDR3 DNA: TGTGCCAGCAGCTCCTATCGGAGGGGACTTTACTCTGGAAACACCATATATTTT. Amino acid sequence: CASSSYRRGLYSGNTIYF.

The rearrangement uses TRBV4-1 and TRBJ1-3; D unresolved. Trimming stripped 4 bases from V and 1 base from J, with 11 bases between. The CDR3 spans 15 residues. The germline gives CDR1 MGHRA, CDR2 YSYEKL. The CDR3 coding sequence is TGCGCCAGCAGCCTCTTCACGGGGTCTGGAAACACCATATATTTT. Amino acids: CASSLFTGSGNTIYF.

The V call is TRBV25-1, the J call TRBJ2-7, with 7 bases fitting TRBD1. The CDR3 loop spans 15 amino acids. Trimming took 5 bases from V and 3 from J; bases not matched to a gene: 10. Germline V lookup: CDR1 MGHDK, CDR2 SYGVNS. The CDR3 spells CASSSLDREGYEQYF. CDR3 coding DNA: TGTGCCAGCAGTTCGCTCGACAGGGAAGGCTACGAGCAGTACTTC.

V is TRBV19 and J is TRBJ1-2; D not resolved. The CDR3 consists of 14 residues. CDR1 LNHDA and CDR2 SQIVND come from the germline V gene (reference sequence). Between the trimmed V and J ends, which lost 6 bases and 7 bases, there was a span of 18 bases. The CDR3 loop is CASRPPQDTPGYTF. CDR3 sequence (DNA): TGTGCCAGTAGACCCCCCCAGGATACACCTGGCTACACCTTC.

The gene calls are TRBV27 and TRBJ1-5; D is uncertain. Trimming cost V 5 bases and J 0 bases, with 8 bases left between them. The CDR3 has 14 amino acids. Germline V gene lookup returns CDR1 MNHEY and CDR2 SMNVEV (reference sequence). Here the CDR3 reads CASSRHLSNQPQHF. The CDR3 region has the DNA TGTGCCAGCAGTCGACACCTTAGCAATCAGCCCCAGCATTTT.

V and J are TRBV2 and TRBJ1-5, with TRBD1 matching 8 bases. The CDR3 runs to 14 residues. Trimming at V came to 5 bases and at J to 7 bases, leaving 7 bases not matched to a gene. Germline V lookup: CDR1 SNHLY, CDR2 FYNNEI. CDR3 amino acids: CASSLTGVQQPQHF. In DNA, the CDR3 is TGTGCCAGCAGTCTGACAGGGGTTCAGCAGCCCCAGCATTTT.

The chain links TRBV6-5 to TRBJ1-1, with D uncertain. Germline V gene sequence: CDR1 MNHEY, CDR2 SVGAGI. V was clipped by 9 bases and J by 0 bases, with 14 bases between them. This CDR3 spans 14 amino acids. The CDR3, as DNA: TGTGCCAGTGCGCGGAGTCCCGTGAACACTGAAGCTTTCTTT. It encodes CASARSPVNTEAFF.

This chain connects TRBV5-1 to TRBJ2-2; 9 nucleotides align to TRBD1. V shed 7 bases, J shed 3 bases, and the junction held 10 bases outside the gene matches. CDR1 is SGHRS, CDR2 YFSETQ, per germline. This CDR3 spans 16 amino acids. CDR3 sequence reads: CASARDRVVDTGELFF. The CDR3 DNA follows: TGCGCCAGCGCCCGGGACAGGGTCGTGGACACCGGGGAGCTGTTTTTT.